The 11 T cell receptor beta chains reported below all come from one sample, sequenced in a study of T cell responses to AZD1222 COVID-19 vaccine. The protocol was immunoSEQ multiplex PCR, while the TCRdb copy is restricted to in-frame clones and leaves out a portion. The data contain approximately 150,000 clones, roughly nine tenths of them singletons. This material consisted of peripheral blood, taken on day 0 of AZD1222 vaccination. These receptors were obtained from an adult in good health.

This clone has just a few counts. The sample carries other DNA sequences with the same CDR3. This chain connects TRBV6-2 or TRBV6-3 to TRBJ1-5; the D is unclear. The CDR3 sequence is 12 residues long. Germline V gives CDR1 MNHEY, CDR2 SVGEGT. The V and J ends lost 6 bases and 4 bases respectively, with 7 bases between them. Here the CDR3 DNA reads TGTGCCAGCAGCCCCCGGAATCAGCCCCAGCATTTT. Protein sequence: CASSPRNQPQHF.

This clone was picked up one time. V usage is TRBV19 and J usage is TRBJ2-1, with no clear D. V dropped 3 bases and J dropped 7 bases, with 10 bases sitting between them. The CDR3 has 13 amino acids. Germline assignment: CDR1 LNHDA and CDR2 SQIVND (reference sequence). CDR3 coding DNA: TGTGCCAGTAGTATCAAGGCCAAAAATGAGCAGTTCTTC. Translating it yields CASSIKAKNEQFF.

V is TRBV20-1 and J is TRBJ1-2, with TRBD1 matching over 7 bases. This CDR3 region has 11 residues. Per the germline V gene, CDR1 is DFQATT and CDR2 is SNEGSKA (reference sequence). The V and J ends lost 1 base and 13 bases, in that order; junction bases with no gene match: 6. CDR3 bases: TGCAGTGCTAGAGGACAGGGCCTGAGCACCTTC. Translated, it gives CSARGQGLSTF.

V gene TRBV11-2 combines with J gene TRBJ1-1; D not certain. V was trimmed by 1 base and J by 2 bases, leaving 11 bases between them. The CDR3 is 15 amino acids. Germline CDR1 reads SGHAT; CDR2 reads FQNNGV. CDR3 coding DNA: TGTGCCAGCAGCTTAGCCCCACAGATTAACACTGAAGCTTTCTTT. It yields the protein CASSLAPQINTEAFF.

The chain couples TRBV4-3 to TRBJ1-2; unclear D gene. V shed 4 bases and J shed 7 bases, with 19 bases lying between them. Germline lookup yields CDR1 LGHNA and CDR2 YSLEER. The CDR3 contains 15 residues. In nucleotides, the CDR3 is TGCGCCAGCAGCCCCGCGGACCGACGAGTCTTTGGCTACACCTTC. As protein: CASSPADRRVFGYTF.

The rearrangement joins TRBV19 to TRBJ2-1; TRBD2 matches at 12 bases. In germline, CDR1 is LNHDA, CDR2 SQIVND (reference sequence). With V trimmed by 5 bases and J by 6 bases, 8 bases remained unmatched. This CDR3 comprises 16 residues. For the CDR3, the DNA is TGTGCCAGTAGTGGTTCCCTAGCGGGAGGGCCCAATGAGCAGTTCTTC. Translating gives CASSGSLAGGPNEQFF.

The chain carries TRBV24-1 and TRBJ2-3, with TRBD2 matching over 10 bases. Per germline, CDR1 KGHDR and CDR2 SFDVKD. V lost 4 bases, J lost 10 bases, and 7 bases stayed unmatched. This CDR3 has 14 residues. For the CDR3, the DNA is TGTGCCACCAGTGACCCCCCTAGCGGGAGTCCGCAGTATTTT. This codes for CATSDPPSGSPQYF.

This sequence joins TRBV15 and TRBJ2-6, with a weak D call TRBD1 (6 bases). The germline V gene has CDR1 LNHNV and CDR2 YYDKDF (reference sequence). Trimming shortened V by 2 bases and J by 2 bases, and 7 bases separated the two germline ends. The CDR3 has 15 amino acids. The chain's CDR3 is CATSRNRAGANVLTF. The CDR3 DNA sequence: TGTGCCACCAGCAGAAACAGGGCTGGGGCCAACGTCCTGACTTTC.

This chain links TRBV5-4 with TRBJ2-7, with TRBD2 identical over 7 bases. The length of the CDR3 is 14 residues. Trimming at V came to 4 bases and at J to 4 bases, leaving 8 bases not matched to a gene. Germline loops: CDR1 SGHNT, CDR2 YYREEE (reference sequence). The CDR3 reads CASSAAGTIYEQYF. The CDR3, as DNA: TGTGCCAGCAGCGCAGCCGGGACTATATACGAGCAGTACTTC.

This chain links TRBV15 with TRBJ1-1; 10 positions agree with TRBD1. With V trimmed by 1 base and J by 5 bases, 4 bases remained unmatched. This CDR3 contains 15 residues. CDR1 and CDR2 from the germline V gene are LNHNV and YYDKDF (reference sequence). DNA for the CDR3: TGTGCCACCAGCAGAGGCCGGGACAGGGGTACTGAAGCTTTCTTT. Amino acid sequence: CATSRGRDRGTEAFF.

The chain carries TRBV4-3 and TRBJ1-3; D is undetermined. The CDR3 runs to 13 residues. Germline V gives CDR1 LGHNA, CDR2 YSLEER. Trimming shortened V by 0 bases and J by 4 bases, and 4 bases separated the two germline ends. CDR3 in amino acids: CASSQEKGNTIYF. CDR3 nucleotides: TGCGCCAGCAGCCAAGAAAAAGGAAACACCATATATTTT.